The next 20 T cell receptor beta chains were all read from a single sample in a study of long-term antiretroviral therapy in people with HIV. Version v3.0 of the immunoSEQ assay was performed at survey level. Method: immunoSEQ multiplex PCR; TCRdb's copy keeps in-frame clones and lacks some. The table has tens of thousands of clones, approximately 80% seen once. Sequenced material: unsorted PBMCs, taken 0.5 years before starting antiretroviral therapy. The receptor source for this set is a man aged 35 to 55 with HIV.

This chain uses TRBV9 with TRBJ2-6; the D is unclear. This CDR3 has 14 residues. Trimming left V 3 bases short and J 4 bases short, with 8 bases between. Looked up from germline, CDR1 is SGDLS and CDR2 is YYNGEE. The CDR3 sequence: CASSAVSGANVLTF. CDR3 DNA sequence: TGTGCCAGCAGCGCCGTTTCGGGGGCCAACGTCCTGACTTTC.

This chain uses TRBV4-1 with TRBJ1-4, with D perhaps TRBD1 (6 bases). The CDR3 sequence is 13 residues long. The V end was cut by 8 bases, the J end by 6 bases, with 13 bases between. Germline V lookup: CDR1 MGHRA, CDR2 YSYEKL. The chain's CDR3 is CASGNRAHEKLFF. DNA of the CDR3: TGCGCCAGCGGCAACAGGGCCCATGAAAAACTGTTTTTT.

V gene TRBV6-5 combines with J gene TRBJ1-2; D is undetermined. Germline assignment: CDR1 MNHEY and CDR2 SVGAGI. The CDR3 extends over 16 amino acids. V was clipped by 0 bases and J by 2 bases, with 13 bases between them. The CDR3 DNA reads TGTGCCAGCAGTTACTCGGGCCGAGAAGGGAACTATGGCTACACCTTC. Translation gives CASSYSGREGNYGYTF.

The CDR3, as DNA: TGTGCCAGCAGGAGTACAGGGGGCACTGAAGCTTTCTTT. Encoded protein: CASRSTGGTEAFF. J is TRBJ1-1 and V is TRBV6-5; 8 bases map to TRBD1. The CDR3 contains 13 residues. Unmatched junction bases numbered 4, after V lost 6 bases and J lost 4 bases. CDR1 is MNHEY, CDR2 SVGAGI, per germline.

This chain connects TRBV6-6 to TRBJ2-5; possible D gene TRBD2, 5 bases. Germline V gene sequence: CDR1 MNHNY, CDR2 SVGAGI (reference sequence). The germline V and J ends were trimmed by 6 bases and 3 bases, with 11 bases remaining between them. This CDR3 has 13 residues. The CDR3 nucleotides are TGTGCCAGCAGCAGGACTGTTGAAGAGACCCAGTACTTC. This codes for CASSRTVEETQYF.

The chain employs TRBV2 and TRBJ1-2, with TRBD1 as a possible D gene (6 bases). The CDR3 runs 17 residues. Per the germline V gene, CDR1 is SNHLY and CDR2 is FYNNEI. V shed 2 bases and J shed 4 bases, with 20 bases lying between them. The CDR3: CASSESAVGGAGYGYTF. CDR3 coding DNA: TGTGCCAGCAGTGAAAGCGCGGTCGGGGGCGCGGGCTATGGCTACACCTTC.

The rearrangement links TRBV9 to TRBJ1-1; D is undetermined. The CDR3 runs 13 residues. Deletions cut 2 bases from V and 4 bases from J, with 9 bases between. Per the germline V gene, CDR1 is SGDLS and CDR2 is YYNGEE. The CDR3 spells CASSVAASTEAFF. The CDR3 region has the DNA TGTGCCAGCAGCGTTGCCGCAAGCACTGAAGCTTTCTTT.

V and J are TRBV7-8 and TRBJ1-2, with 7 nucleotides matching TRBD1. The ends lost 5 bases at V and 9 bases at J; junction bases unmatched: 12. The CDR3 is 14 amino acids. Germline loops: CDR1 SGHVS, CDR2 FQNEAQ. The CDR3 DNA reads TGTGCCAGCAGCCTGGGAGGACAGGCTGGGAGCTACACCTTC. It specifies CASSLGGQAGSYTF.

This clone was observed a handful of times. The rearrangement joins TRBV19 to TRBJ2-7, with D maybe TRBD2 (6 bases). CDR1 and CDR2 (germline): LNHDA, SQIVND (reference sequence). This CDR3 region has 14 residues. Trimming left V 4 bases short and J 0 bases short, with 10 bases between. Here the CDR3 DNA reads TGTGCCAGTAGTACGCGGGGATCCTCCTACGAGCAGTACTTC. This gives the protein CASSTRGSSYEQYF.

V usage is TRBV10-2 and J usage is TRBJ1-1, with D hard to call. The V gene lost 3 bases and the J gene lost 1 base, with 9 bases spanning the gap. Germline V CDR1 and CDR2: WSHSY, SAAADI. The CDR3 has 14 residues. DNA for the CDR3: TGCGCCAGCAGTGATGGCCTATGGAACACTGAAGCTTTCTTT. Its protein product is CASSDGLWNTEAFF.

This chain joins TRBV28 and TRBJ1-6; D is undetermined. The ends were cut back, 2 bases at V and 4 bases at J, with 6 bases in the middle. Per the germline V gene, CDR1 is MDHEN and CDR2 is SYDVKM. The CDR3 has 14 amino acids. CDR3 amino acids: CASSLEIYNSPLHF. DNA of the CDR3: TGTGCCAGCAGTTTAGAGATATATAATTCACCCCTCCACTTT. The complete variable domain, with remaining parts taken from reference TRBV28 and TRBJ1-6, reads DVKVTQSSRYLVKRTGEKVFLECVQDMDHENMFWYRQDPGLGLRLIYFSYDVKMKEKGDIPEGYSVSREKKERFSLILESASTNQTSMYLCASSLEIYNSPLHFGNGTRLTVT.

The rearrangement joins TRBV7-8 to TRBJ2-7, with 7 bases fitting TRBD2. V lost 0 bases, J lost 5 bases, and 4 bases stayed unmatched. Germline V gives CDR1 SGHVS, CDR2 FQNEAQ. The CDR3 is made up of 14 amino acids. CDR3 loop: CASSLAGGRNEQYF. The CDR3 DNA sequence: TGTGCCAGCAGCTTAGCCGGGGGGAGAAACGAGCAGTACTTC.

This clone is labeled as medium-sized. The V and J genes are TRBV6-1 and TRBJ1-1, with no clear D. The CDR3 consists of 12 residues. CDR1 is MNHNS, CDR2 SASEGT, per germline. V dropped 6 bases and J dropped 4 bases, with 9 bases sitting between them. The CDR3 spells CASRKTPTEAFF. In DNA form, the CDR3 reads TGTGCCAGCAGGAAGACCCCCACTGAAGCTTTCTTT.

There are a few counts of this clone. The rearrangement uses TRBV5-4 and TRBJ1-1; D is undetermined. The CDR3 covers 13 residues. Trimming left V 4 bases short and J 6 bases short, with 13 bases between. Germline CDR1 and CDR2: SGHNT and YYREEE (reference sequence). The CDR3 coding sequence is TGTGCCAGCAGCCCTCAATTCAACGCTGAAGCTTTCTTT. Encoded protein: CASSPQFNAEAFF. The full variable domain, in which reference TRBV5-4 and TRBJ1-1 provide the parts outside the CDR3, is ETGVTQSPTHLIKTRGQQVTLRCSSQSGHNTVSWYQQALGQGPQFIFQYYREEENGRGNFPPRFSGLQFPNYSSELNVNALELDDSALYLCASSPQFNAEAFFGQGTRLTVV.

The rearrangement joins TRBV27 to TRBJ2-7; D is possibly TRBD2 (6 bases). The germline V gene has CDR1 MNHEY and CDR2 SMNVEV (reference sequence). CDR3 length: 13 amino acids. V was pared by 3 bases and J by 2 bases, with 8 bases between. In nucleotides, the CDR3 is TGTGCCAGCAGTTTGGCGGGGCCCTACGAGCAGTACTTC. As protein: CASSLAGPYEQYF.

By sample fraction, this clone is medium-sized. The rearrangement uses TRBV4-1 and TRBJ2-1; 8 positions match TRBD2. This CDR3 region has 15 residues. The germline gives CDR1 MGHRA, CDR2 YSYEKL. V lost 4 bases and J lost 10; bases outside the gene matches: 12. CDR3 region: CASSPPGLGIREQFF. The DNA of the CDR3 is TGCGCCAGCAGCCCCCCGGGACTAGGAATCAGGGAGCAGTTCTTC.

On this clone itself: Other nucleotide sequences in the sample specify the same CDR3. This chain uses TRBV28 with TRBJ1-2, with 7 bases matching TRBD1. The CDR3 is 12 residues long. In germline, CDR1 is MDHEN, CDR2 SYDVKM. Trimming removed 5 bases from V and 7 bases from J; junction bases left unmatched: 4. The CDR3: CASSTGAGGYTF. DNA of the CDR3: TGTGCCAGCAGTACAGGGGCGGGTGGCTACACCTTC.

This clone has just one count. CDR3 loop: CASSFGSGDYGYTF. The CDR3 DNA follows: TGTGCCAGCAGCTTTGGATCCGGCGACTATGGCTACACCTTC. The gene calls are TRBV7-9 and TRBJ1-2; D is unclear. The CDR3 extends over 14 amino acids. Trimming stripped 3 bases from V and 3 bases from J, with 11 bases between. Germline V CDR1 and CDR2: SEHNR, FQNEAQ (reference sequence).

The chain combines TRBV14 with TRBJ2-7, with 9 bases fitting TRBD1. This CDR3 spans 16 amino acids. Germline CDR1 reads SGHDN; CDR2 reads FVKESK. V lost 1 base, J lost 0 bases, and 4 bases stayed unmatched. The CDR3 nucleotides read TGTGCCAGCAGCCAAGTGGACAGGGGCATCTCCTACGAGCAGTACTTC. Residues: CASSQVDRGISYEQYF.

This sequence joins TRBV7-8 and TRBJ2-7; D is ambiguous. In germline, CDR1 is SGHVS, CDR2 FQNEAQ. V lost 2 bases and J lost 3, with 11 bases in between. The CDR3 contains 14 residues. CDR3 residues: CASSLRVGIYEQYF. In DNA, the CDR3 is TGTGCCAGCAGCTTAAGGGTGGGGATCTACGAGCAGTACTTC.